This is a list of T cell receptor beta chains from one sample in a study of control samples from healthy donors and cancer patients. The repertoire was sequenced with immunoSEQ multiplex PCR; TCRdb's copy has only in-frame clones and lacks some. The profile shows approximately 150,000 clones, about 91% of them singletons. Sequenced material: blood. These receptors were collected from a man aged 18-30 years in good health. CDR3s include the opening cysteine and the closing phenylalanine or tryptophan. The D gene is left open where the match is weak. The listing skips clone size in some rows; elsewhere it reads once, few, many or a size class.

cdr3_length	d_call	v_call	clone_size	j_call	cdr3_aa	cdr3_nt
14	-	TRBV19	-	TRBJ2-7	CASSISGTPYEQYF	TGTGCCAGTAGTATATCCGGGACGCCCTACGAGCAGTACTTC
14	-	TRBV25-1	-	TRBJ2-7	CASSGPVTPYEQYF	TGTGCCAGCAGTGGACCTGTAACCCCCTACGAGCAGTACTTC
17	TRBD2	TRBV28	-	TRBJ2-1	CASTSLEASGNYNEQFF	TGTGCCAGCACCTCCTTGGAGGCTAGCGGGAACTACAATGAGCAGTTCTTC
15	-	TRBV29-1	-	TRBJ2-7	CNVGGGTVSSYEQYF	TGCAACGTTGGGGGAGGGACAGTTAGCTCCTACGAGCAGTACTTC
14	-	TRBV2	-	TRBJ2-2	CASSWAVNTGELFF	TGTGCCAGCAGTTGGGCAGTGAACACCGGGGAGCTGTTTTTT
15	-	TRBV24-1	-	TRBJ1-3	CATSDPRQGGNTIYF	TGTGCCACCAGTGATCCCCGTCAGGGTGGAAACACCATATATTTT
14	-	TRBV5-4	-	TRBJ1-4	CASSLAGRGEKLFF	TGTGCCAGCAGCCTGGCAGGGAGGGGTGAAAAACTGTTTTTT
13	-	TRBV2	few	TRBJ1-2	CASRSLGVYGYTF	TGTGCCAGCAGGTCCCTAGGGGTCTATGGCTACACCTTC
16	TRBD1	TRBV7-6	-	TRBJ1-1	CASSSGQGALYTEAFF	TGTGCCAGCAGCTCAGGACAGGGGGCTCTGTACACTGAAGCTTTCTTT
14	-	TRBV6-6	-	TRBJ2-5	CASSYSFTSETQYF	TGTGCCAGCAGTTACTCGTTTACCTCAGAGACCCAGTACTTC
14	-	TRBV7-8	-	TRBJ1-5	CASSLQGGNQPQHF	TGTGCCAGCAGCTTGCAGGGAGGTAATCAGCCCCAGCATTTT
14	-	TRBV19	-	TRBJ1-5	CASSIQTGNQSQHF	TGTGCCAGTAGTATTCAGACAGGCAATCAGTCCCAGCATTTT
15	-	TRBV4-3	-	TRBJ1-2	CASSQDPGSNYGYTF	TGCGCCAGCAGCCAAGATCCAGGGTCCAACTATGGCTACACCTTC
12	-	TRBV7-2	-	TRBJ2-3	CASSELTDTQYF	TGTGCCAGCAGCGAACTTACAGATACGCAGTATTTT
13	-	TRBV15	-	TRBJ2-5	CATSRGQGETQYF	TGTGCCACCAGCAGAGGGCAGGGTGAGACCCAGTACTTC
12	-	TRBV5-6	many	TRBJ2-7	CASSLYGGRPYF	TGTGCCAGCAGCTTGTACGGGGGCAGGCCGTACTTC
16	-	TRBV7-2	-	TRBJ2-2	CASKPSGTRNTGELFF	TGTGCCAGCAAACCGTCCGGGACGAGGAACACCGGGGAGCTGTTTTTT
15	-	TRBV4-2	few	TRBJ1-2	CASSQERGGNYGYTF	TGTGCCAGCAGCCAAGAACGGGGGGGTAACTATGGCTACACCTTC
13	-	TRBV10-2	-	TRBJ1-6	CASRGTNNSPLHF	TGCGCCAGCAGGGGGACAAATAATTCACCCCTCCACTTT
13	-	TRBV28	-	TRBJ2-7	CASMGSGTYEQYF	TGTGCCAGCATGGGTTCAGGGACCTACGAGCAGTACTTC
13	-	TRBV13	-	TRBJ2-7	CASSPRLSYEQYF	TGTGCCAGCAGTCCCAGGTTATCCTACGAGCAGTACTTC
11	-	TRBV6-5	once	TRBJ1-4	CASAGHSVQFF	TGTGCCAGCGCGGGACACTCAGTGCAGTTTTTT
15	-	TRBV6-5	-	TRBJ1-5	CASSYDGTQNQPQHF	TGTGCCAGCAGTTACGACGGGACACAGAATCAGCCCCAGCATTTT
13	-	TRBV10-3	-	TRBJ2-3	CAISEGLGNTQYF	TGTGCCATCAGTGAGGGCCTGGGGAATACGCAGTATTTT
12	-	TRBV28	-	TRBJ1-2	CATFSPGYGYTF	TGTGCCACCTTCTCCCCGGGCTATGGCTACACCTTC
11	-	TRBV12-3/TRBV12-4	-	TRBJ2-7	CASSLRARQYF	TGTGCCAGCAGTTTGAGGGCCAGGCAGTACTTC
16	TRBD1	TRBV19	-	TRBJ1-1	CASDSRGQGAYTEAFF	TGTGCCAGTGACTCCAGAGGGCAGGGGGCGTACACTGAAGCTTTCTTT
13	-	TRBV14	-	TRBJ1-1	CASSTGPNTEAFF	TGTGCCAGCAGTACAGGGCCGAACACTGAAGCTTTCTTT
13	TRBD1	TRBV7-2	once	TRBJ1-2	CASSLARGHGYTF	TGTGCCAGCAGCTTAGCCAGGGGGCATGGCTACACCTTC
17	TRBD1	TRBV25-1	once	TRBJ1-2	CASSEAGQGLPNYGYTF	TGTGCCAGCAGTGAAGCGGGACAGGGACTCCCTAACTATGGCTACACCTTC
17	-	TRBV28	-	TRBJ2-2	CASSTPPGARMFGELFF	TGTGCCAGCAGTACCCCTCCGGGGGCAAGGATGTTCGGGGAGCTGTTTTTT
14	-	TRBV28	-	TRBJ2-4	CASRPGTRVVRAYF	TGTGCCAGCAGGCCCGGGACAAGAGTAGTCAGGGCGTACTTC
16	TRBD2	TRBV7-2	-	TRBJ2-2	CASSPGLAGGPGELFF	TGTGCCAGCAGCCCTGGACTAGCGGGGGGGCCCGGGGAGCTGTTTTTT
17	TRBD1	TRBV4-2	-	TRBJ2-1	CASSQESDRGNSAEQFF	TGTGCCAGCAGCCAAGAATCTGACAGGGGAAATAGCGCTGAGCAGTTCTTC
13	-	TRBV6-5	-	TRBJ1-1	CASSYSGWSEAFF	TGTGCCAGCAGTTACTCTGGTTGGAGCGAAGCTTTCTTT
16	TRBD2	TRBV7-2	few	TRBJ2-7	CASSLGVSGEPREQYF	TGTGCCAGCAGCTTAGGTGTTAGCGGGGAGCCGCGCGAGCAGTACTTC
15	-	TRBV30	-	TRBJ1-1	CAWSVLEGMNTEAFF	TGTGCCTGGAGTGTACTCGAAGGGATGAACACTGAAGCTTTCTTT
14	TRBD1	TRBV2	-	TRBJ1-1	CASSEGRGDTEAFF	TGTGCCAGCAGTGAAGGCAGGGGGGACACTGAAGCTTTCTTT
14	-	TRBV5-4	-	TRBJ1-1	CASSLDAANTEAFF	TGTGCCAGCAGCTTGGATGCAGCAAACACTGAAGCTTTCTTT
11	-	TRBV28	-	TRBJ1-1	CASRGLTEAFF	TGTGCCAGCAGGGGTCTCACTGAAGCTTTCTTT
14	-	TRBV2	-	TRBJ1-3	CASSDEGSGNTIYF	TGTGCCAGCAGTGACGAGGGCTCTGGAAACACCATATATTTT
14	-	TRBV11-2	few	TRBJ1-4	CASSLTGLDEKLFF	TGTGCCAGCAGCTTAACAGGGCTCGATGAAAAACTGTTTTTT